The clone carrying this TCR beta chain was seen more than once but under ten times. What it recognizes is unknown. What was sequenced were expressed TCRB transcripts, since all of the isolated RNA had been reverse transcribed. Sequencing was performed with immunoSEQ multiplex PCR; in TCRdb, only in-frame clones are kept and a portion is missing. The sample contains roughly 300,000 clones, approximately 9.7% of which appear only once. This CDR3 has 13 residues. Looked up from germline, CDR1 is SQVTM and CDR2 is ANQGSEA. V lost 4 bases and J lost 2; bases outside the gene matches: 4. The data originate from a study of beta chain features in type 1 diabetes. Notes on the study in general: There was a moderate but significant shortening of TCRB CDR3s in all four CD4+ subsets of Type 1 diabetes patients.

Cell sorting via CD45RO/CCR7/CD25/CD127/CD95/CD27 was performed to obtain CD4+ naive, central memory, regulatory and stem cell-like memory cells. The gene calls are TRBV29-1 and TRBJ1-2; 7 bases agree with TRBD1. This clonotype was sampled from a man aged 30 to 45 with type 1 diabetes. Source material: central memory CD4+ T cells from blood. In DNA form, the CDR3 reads TGCAGCGTTGCGACAGGGATGAACTATGGCTACACCTTC. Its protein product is CSVATGMNYGYTF.